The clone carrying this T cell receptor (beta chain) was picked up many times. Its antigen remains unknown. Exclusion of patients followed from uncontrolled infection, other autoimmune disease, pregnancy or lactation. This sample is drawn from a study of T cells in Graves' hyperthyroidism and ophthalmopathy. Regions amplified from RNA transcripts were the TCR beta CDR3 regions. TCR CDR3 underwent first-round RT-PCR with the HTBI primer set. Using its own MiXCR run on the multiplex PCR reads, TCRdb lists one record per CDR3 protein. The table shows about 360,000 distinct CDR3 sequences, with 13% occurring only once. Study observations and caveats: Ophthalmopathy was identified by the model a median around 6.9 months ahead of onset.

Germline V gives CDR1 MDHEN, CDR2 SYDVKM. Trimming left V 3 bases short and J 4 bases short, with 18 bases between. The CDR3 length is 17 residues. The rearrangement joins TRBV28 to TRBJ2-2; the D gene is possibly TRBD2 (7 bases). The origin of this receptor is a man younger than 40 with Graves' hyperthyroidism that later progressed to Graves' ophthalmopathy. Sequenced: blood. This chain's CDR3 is CASSFPLLRGGTGELFF. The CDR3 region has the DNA TGTGCCAGCAGTTTCCCGCTCTTGAGGGGGGGCACCGGGGAGCTGTTTTTT.